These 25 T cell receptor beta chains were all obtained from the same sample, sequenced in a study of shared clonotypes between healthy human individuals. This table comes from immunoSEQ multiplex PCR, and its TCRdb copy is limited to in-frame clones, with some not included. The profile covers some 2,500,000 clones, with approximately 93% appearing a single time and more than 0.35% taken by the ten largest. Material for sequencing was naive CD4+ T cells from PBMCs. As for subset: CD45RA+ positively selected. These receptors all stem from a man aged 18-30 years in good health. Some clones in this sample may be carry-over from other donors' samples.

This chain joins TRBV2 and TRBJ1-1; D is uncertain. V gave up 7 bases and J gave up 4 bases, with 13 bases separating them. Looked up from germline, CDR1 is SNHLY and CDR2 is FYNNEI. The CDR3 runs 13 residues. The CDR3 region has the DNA TGTGCCAGCACCGAAGAGAGGCGCACTGAAGCTTTCTTT. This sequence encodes CASTEERRTEAFF.

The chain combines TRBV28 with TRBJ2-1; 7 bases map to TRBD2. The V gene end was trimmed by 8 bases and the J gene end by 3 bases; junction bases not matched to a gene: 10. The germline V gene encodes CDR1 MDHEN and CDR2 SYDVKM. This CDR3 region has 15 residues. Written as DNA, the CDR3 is TGTGCCAGCGTGACGGCGGGAGCTATCTACAATGAGCAGTTCTTC. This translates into CASVTAGAIYNEQFF.

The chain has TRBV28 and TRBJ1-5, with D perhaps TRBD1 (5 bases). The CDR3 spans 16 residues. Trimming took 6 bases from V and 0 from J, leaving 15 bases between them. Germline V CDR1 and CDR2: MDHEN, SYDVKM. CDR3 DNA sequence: TGTGCCAGCAGCTGGAATCAGGGCTATAGCAATCAGCCCCAGCATTTT. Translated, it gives CASSWNQGYSNQPQHF.

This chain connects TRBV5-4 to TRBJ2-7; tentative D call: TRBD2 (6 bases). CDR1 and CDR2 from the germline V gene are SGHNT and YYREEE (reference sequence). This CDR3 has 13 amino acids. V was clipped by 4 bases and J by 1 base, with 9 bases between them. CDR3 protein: CASSQTSSYEQYF. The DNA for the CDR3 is TGTGCCAGCAGCCAGACTAGTTCCTACGAGCAGTACTTC.

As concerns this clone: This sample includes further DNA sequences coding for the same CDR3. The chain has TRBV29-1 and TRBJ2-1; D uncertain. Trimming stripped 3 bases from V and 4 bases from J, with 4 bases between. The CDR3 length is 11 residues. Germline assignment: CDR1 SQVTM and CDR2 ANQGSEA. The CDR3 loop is CSVDRYNEQFF. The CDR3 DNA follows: TGCAGCGTTGATAGGTACAATGAGCAGTTCTTC.

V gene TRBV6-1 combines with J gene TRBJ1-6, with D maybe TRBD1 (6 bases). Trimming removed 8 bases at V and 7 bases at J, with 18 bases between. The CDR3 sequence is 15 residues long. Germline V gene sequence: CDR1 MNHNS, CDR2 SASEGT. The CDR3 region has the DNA TGTGCCAGCGGTCCTGGGACACGGCAAAATTCACCCCTCCACTTT. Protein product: CASGPGTRQNSPLHF.

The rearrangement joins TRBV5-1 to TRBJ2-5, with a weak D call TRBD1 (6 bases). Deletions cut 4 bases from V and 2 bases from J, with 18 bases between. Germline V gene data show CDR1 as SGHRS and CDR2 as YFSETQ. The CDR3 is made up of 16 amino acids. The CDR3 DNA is TGCGCCAGCAGCCTGGATAGGCGGACAGAACAAGAGACCCAGTACTTC. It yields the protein CASSLDRRTEQETQYF.

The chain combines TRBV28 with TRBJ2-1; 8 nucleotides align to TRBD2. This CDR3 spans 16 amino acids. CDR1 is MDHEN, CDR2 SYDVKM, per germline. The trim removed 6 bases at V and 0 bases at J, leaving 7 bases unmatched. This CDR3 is CASRSSSGYSYNEQFF. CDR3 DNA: TGTGCCAGCAGGTCCTCTAGCGGGTACTCCTACAATGAGCAGTTCTTC.

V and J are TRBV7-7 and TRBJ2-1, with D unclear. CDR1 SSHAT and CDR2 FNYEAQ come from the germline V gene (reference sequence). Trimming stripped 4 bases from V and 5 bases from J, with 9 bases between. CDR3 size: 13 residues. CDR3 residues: CASSYGYDNEQFF. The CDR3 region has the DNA TGTGCCAGCAGCTACGGGTACGACAATGAGCAGTTCTTC.

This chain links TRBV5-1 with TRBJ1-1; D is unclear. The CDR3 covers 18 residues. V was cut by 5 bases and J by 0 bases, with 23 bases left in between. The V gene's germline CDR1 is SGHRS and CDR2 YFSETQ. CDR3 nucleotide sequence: TGCGCCAGCAGTCAAAAATTGACGGAGCCTATCATGAACACTGAAGCTTTCTTT. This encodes CASSQKLTEPIMNTEAFF.

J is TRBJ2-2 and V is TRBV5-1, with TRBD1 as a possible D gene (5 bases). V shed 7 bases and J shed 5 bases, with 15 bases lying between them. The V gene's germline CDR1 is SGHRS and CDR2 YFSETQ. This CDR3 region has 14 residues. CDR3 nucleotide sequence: TGCGCCAGCGCCCTTGGGGCTCGAACCGGGGAGCTGTTTTTT. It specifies CASALGARTGELFF.

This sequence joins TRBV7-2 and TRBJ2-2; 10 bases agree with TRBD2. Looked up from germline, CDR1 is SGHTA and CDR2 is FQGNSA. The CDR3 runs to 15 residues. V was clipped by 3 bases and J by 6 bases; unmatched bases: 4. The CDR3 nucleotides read TGTGCCAGCAGCTTTAGGCTAGCGGGAGCCGGGGAGCTGTTTTTT. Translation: CASSFRLAGAGELFF.

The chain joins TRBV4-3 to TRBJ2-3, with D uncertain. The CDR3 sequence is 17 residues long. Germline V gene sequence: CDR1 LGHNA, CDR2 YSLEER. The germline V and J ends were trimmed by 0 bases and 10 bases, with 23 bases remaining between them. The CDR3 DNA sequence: TGCGCCAGCAGCCAAGATCTACCCCCGGCAGGAAAAACCCCGCAGTATTTT. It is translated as CASSQDLPPAGKTPQYF.

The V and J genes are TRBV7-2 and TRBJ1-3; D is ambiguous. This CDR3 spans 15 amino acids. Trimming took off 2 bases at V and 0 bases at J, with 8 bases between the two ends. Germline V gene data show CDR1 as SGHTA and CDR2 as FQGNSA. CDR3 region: CASSLSASSGNTIYF. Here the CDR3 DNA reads TGTGCCAGCAGCTTATCGGCGTCCTCTGGAAACACCATATATTTT.

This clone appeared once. The CDR3 coding sequence is TGTGCCAGCAGCTGGGCGGGACTAGCGGGAGCCCCGCAGTACTTC. As protein: CASSWAGLAGAPQYF. The V gene is TRBV5-4, the J gene TRBJ2-7, with 14 positions matching TRBD2. V shed 3 bases, J shed 9 bases, and the junction held 8 bases outside the gene matches. The CDR3 length is 15 residues. The germline V gene encodes CDR1 SGHNT and CDR2 YYREEE (reference sequence).

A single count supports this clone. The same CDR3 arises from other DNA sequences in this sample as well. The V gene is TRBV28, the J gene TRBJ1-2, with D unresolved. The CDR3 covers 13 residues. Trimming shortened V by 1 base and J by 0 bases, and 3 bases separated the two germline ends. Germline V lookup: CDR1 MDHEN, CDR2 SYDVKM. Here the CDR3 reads CASSLSTNYGYTF. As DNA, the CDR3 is TGTGCCAGCAGTTTATCAACTAACTATGGCTACACCTTC.

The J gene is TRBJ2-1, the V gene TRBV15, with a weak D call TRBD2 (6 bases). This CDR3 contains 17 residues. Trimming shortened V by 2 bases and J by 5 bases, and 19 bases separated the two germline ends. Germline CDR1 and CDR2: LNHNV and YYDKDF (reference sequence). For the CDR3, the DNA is TGTGCCACCAGCAGACTATACGGCGGGAATACGAACAATGAGCAGTTCTTC. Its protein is CATSRLYGGNTNNEQFF.

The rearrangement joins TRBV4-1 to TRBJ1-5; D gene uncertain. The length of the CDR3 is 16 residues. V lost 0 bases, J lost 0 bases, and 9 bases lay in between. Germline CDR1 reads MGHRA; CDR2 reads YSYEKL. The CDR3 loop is CASSQEGSYSNQPQHF. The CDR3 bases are TGCGCCAGCAGCCAAGAGGGCAGTTATAGCAATCAGCCCCAGCATTTT.

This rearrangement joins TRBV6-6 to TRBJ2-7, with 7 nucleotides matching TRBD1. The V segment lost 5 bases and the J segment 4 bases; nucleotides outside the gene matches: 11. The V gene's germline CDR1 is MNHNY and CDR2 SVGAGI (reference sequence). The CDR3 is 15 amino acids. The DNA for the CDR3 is TGTGCCAGCAGTCTAAACCGGGACAGTGGGTACGAGCAGTACTTC. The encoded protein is CASSLNRDSGYEQYF.

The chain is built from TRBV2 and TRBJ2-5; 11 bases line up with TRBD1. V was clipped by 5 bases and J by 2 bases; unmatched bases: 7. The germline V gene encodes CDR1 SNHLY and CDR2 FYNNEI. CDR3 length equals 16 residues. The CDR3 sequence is CASSMDRGRRQETQYF. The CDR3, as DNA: TGTGCCAGCAGTATGGACAGGGGGCGCCGGCAAGAGACCCAGTACTTC.

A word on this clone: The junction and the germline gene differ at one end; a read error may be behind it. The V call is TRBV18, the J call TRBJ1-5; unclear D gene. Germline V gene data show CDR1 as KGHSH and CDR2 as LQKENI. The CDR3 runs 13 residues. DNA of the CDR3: TGTGCCAGCTCACCAGGGCGGGATCAGCTCCAGCATTTT. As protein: CASSPGRDQLQHF.

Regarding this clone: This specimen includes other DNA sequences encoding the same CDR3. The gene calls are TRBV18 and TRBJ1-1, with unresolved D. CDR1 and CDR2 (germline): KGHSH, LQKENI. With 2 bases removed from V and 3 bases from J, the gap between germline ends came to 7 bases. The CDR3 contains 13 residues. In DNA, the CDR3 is TGTGCCAGCTCACCAGGCCTTGACACTGAAGCTTTCTTT. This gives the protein CASSPGLDTEAFF.

The CDR3 coding sequence is TGCGCCAGCAGCCAAGATCGCGGTCCACCCTATGGCTACACCTTC. Translating it yields CASSQDRGPPYGYTF. The chain employs TRBV4-3 and TRBJ1-2; D not certain. Trimming took 0 bases from V and 4 from J, leaving 12 bases between them. The CDR3 is 15 residues long. CDR1 is LGHNA, CDR2 YSLEER, per germline.

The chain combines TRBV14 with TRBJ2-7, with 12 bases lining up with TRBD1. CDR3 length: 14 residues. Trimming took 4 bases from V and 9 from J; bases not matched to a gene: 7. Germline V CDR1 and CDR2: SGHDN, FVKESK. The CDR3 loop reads CASSRGTGGKGQYF. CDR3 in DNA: TGTGCCAGCAGCCGCGGGACAGGGGGCAAAGGGCAGTACTTC.

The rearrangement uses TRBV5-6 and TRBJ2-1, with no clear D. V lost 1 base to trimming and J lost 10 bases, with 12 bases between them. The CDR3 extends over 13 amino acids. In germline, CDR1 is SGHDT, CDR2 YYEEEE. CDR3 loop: CASSLFAIPEQFF. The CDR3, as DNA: TGTGCCAGCAGCTTGTTCGCAATCCCCGAGCAGTTCTTC.